This TCR beta chain originates from a study of T cells in Graves' hyperthyroidism and ophthalmopathy. Study-wide results and caveats: In the analysis, a 13 V-J model separated ophthalmopathy from stable hyperthyroidism.

For this clonotype: The antigen is not known.

The CDR3 loop spans 14 amino acids. The V gene lost 4 bases and the J gene lost 1 base, with 9 bases spanning the gap. The V gene's germline CDR1 is SGHKS and CDR2 YYEKEE (reference sequence). RNA transcripts gave rise to amplified TCR beta CDR3 regions. A set of HTBI primers served as the primers for a first-round RT-PCR of the TCR CDR3. TCRdb recomputed calls from the multiplex PCR reads with MiXCR, one row per CDR3 protein. This sample carries 550,000 to 600,000 distinct CDR3 sequences, roughly a sixth of them seen once, and the ten largest clones take about 18%. The specimen sequenced was blood. The origin of this receptor is a woman aged 18-29 years with Graves' hyperthyroidism. The chain recombines TRBV5-5 with TRBJ1-5; D remains ambiguous. The CDR3 DNA follows: TGTGCCAGCAGCGCTGACATGAGCAATCAGCCCCAGCATTTT. Its protein is CASSADMSNQPQHF.